The 18 T cell receptor beta chains in this list originate from one sample, sequenced in a study of tumor-infiltrating lymphocytes in primary liver carcinoma. Each 20-30 mg portion of unsorted bulk tissue served as the source for co-extraction of RNA and DNA. TCR beta cDNA came from around 0.5 ug total RNA, primed with a constant-region primer. Three-round nested multiplex PCR performed with slightly modified ARM-PCR produced the TCR beta libraries. PCR rounds one and two used TRBV1-TRBV30 forward primers with a C-beta reverse primer for around 10 cycles each. Each CDR3 protein is one row after TCRdb ran MiXCR on the multiplex PCR reads. The sample shows 25,000 to 30,000 distinct CDR3 sequences, about 73% of them seen only once. The sequencing sample was made of liver tumor tissue from sampling region 3. Indicated subset: tumor region T3, left-lateral pole. Receptors originate from a man aged 35-49 years with primary liver carcinoma and hepatitis B virus infection.

As concerns this clonotype: A junction end diverges from the germline sequence, so it may reflect a read error. The chain combines TRBV11-2 with TRBJ1-5; no clear D. This CDR3 region has 13 residues. Germline V gene lookup returns CDR1 SGHAT and CDR2 FQNNGV. As DNA, the CDR3 is TGTGCCAGCAGCCAGCAGAACGATCAGCCCCATCATTTT. This translates into CASSQQNDQPHHF. Full variable domain (rest looked up from reference TRBV11-2 and TRBJ1-5): EAGVAQSPRYKIIEKRQSVAFWCNPISGHATLYWYQQILGQGPKLLIQFQNNGVVDDSQLPKDRFSAERLKGVDSTLKIQPAKLEDSAVYLCASSQQNDQPHHFGDGTRLSIL.

On this clonotype itself: A junction boundary mismatches the germline segment, possibly from a read error. The chain uses TRBV6-6 and TRBJ2-2; 8 bases fit TRBD2. Germline CDR1 MNHNY, CDR2 SVGAGI (reference sequence). CDR3 length equals 20 residues. CDR3 nucleotide sequence: TGTGCTAGCAGTCCGCTCGTGGGACTAGTGGGGCCAACGAACACCGTGGAGCTGTTTTTT. It specifies CASSPLVGLVGPTNTVELFF.

Worth noting for this clonotype: An end of the junction does not agree with germline; a read error may underlie this. The chain links TRBV4-1 to TRBJ1-2, with 8 bases aligning to TRBD1. The CDR3 length is 14 residues. Germline assignment: CDR1 MGHRA and CDR2 YSYEKL. The CDR3 DNA sequence: TGCGCCAGCAGGCAAGGGGACAGGATCTATGGCTGCACCTTC. Its protein is CASRQGDRIYGCTF.

On this clonotype: The junction departs from the called germline gene at one end, perhaps through a read error. This rearrangement joins TRBV12-3 or TRBV12-4 to TRBJ1-6; D gene ambiguous. This CDR3 region has 12 residues. The CDR3 bases are TGTGCCAGCAGTTTGAGGAATTCACCCCTCCGCTTT. Its translation: CASSLRNSPLRF.

As regards this clonotype: Germline and junction disagree at one end, which may indicate a read error. J is TRBJ2-2 and V is TRBV11-2; D tentatively reads TRBD1 or TRBD2 (5 bases each). Germline V gene data show CDR1 as SGHAT and CDR2 as FQNNGV. This CDR3 comprises 17 residues. CDR3 residues: CTSNIALRGANTGELFF. CDR3 DNA: TGTACCAGCAACATAGCATTAAGAGGGGCGAACACCGGGGAGCTGTTTTTT.

The genes are TRBV9 and TRBJ2-3; D not certain. The CDR3 has 14 residues. The ends were cut back, 0 bases at V and 4 bases at J, with 9 bases in the middle. Per germline, CDR1 SGDLS and CDR2 YYNGEE. CDR3 protein: CASSVARAADTQYF. The CDR3 nucleotides are TGTGCCAGCAGCGTAGCCCGGGCGGCAGATACGCAGTATTTT.

The chain couples TRBV14 to TRBJ2-5; 7 nucleotides line up with TRBD2. The CDR3 extends over 13 amino acids. From germline, CDR1 is SGHDN and CDR2 FVKESK. V dropped 4 bases and J dropped 14; count of bases not matched to a gene: 13. The CDR3 loop reads CASSLTGTSVPYF. CDR3 coding DNA: TGTGCCAGCAGCCTCACCGGAACTAGCGTTCCTTACTTC. Drawing the rest from reference TRBV14 and TRBJ2-5, the complete variable domain is EAGVTQFPSHSVIEKGQTVTLRCDPISGHDNLYWYRRVMGKEIKFLLHFVKESKQDESGMPNNRFLAERTGGTYSTLKVQPAELEDSGVYFCASSLTGTSVPYFGPGTRLLVL.

With respect to this clonotype: One junction end does not reproduce the germline sequence, and a read error may be involved. The chain has TRBV12-3 or TRBV12-4 and TRBJ2-7; D not resolved. The J call is doubtful: the DNA matches TRBJ2-1 better. This CDR3 region has 16 residues. The CDR3 DNA follows: TGTGTCAGCAGTTTAATAGGCTCCGGTAACTCCTACGAGCAGTTCTTC. This codes for CVSSLIGSGNSYEQFF.

Note on this clonotype: The junction differs from germline at one of its ends, possibly a read error. CDR3: CASTRSPGFSEQFF. The CDR3 DNA follows: TGTGCCAGCACCCGGAGTCCTGGTTTCAGTGAGCAGTTCTTC. The rearrangement joins TRBV5-1 to TRBJ2-1; no reliable D call. CDR3 length equals 14 residues. Germline V lookup: CDR1 SGHRS, CDR2 YFSETQ.

The chain uses TRBV29-1 and TRBJ1-1; D gene uncertain. Germline V CDR1 and CDR2: SQVTM, ANQGSEA. Trimming took off 2 bases at V and 14 bases at J, with 21 bases between the two ends. This CDR3 is 13 amino acids long. The DNA for the CDR3 is TGCAGCGTTGAATCCAACGGGAACACTGAAACCTTCTTT. Its translation: CSVESNGNTETFF.

The chain has TRBV29-1 and TRBJ2-5; TRBD2 is a possible D gene (5 bases). The CDR3 extends over 13 amino acids. CDR1 SQVTM and CDR2 ANQGSEA come from the germline V gene. The CDR3 loop reads CSGLTQWMETQYF. The CDR3 coding sequence is TGCAGTGGACTCACCCAATGGATGGAGACCCAGTACTTC.

With respect to this clonotype: At one boundary the junction diverges from the germline segment, which might be a read error. The rearrangement links TRBV11-2 to TRBJ2-5; D not certain. Per germline, CDR1 SGHAT and CDR2 FQNNGV. CDR3 length: 16 residues. The CDR3 reads CAGSQTPGVGKETQYF. The CDR3 DNA reads TGTGCCGGCAGCCAGACACCTGGCGTGGGGAAAGAGACTCAGTACTTC.

V is TRBV11-2 and J is TRBJ2-4; the D gene is possibly TRBD1 (5 bases). The CDR3 totals 18 residues. Germline CDR1 and CDR2: SGHAT and FQNNGV. V lost 7 bases, J lost 1 base, and 23 bases lay in between. The CDR3 here is CASNPTGASRVAKNIQYF. The CDR3 bases are TGTGCCAGCAACCCCACTGGGGCTTCCAGGGTGGCCAAAAACATTCAGTACTTC.

Comment on this clonotype: At one end, the junction sequence differs from germline, possibly due to a read error. The V call is TRBV6-1, the J call TRBJ2-1; 13 bases fit TRBD2. CDR3 length equals 16 residues. The germline gives CDR1 MNHNS, CDR2 SASEGT. The DNA for the CDR3 is TGTACCAGCAGTGATGCAACTAGCGGGAGGGGGCGGGAGCAGTTCTTC. It is translated as CTSSDATSGRGREQFF.

The CDR3, as DNA: TGCGCCAGCAGTGAGCCCCGCCGAACCTACGAGCAGTACTTC. This codes for CASSEPRRTYEQYF. V is TRBV10-2 and J is TRBJ2-7; D is unresolved. The CDR3 runs to 14 residues. Germline values: CDR1 WSHSY, CDR2 SAAADI. Trimming removed 2 bases from V and 2 bases from J, with 10 bases in between.

The rearrangement links TRBV7-2 to TRBJ2-3; 7 bases fit TRBD2. The CDR3 has 13 amino acids. Germline V lookup: CDR1 SGHTA, CDR2 FQGNSA. Trimming cost V 3 bases and J 12 bases; bases outside gene matches: 9. The DNA of the CDR3 is TGTGCCAGCAGCTTGAGTAGCGGGCCCGGTCAGTATTTT. Residues: CASSLSSGPGQYF.

As regards this clonotype: It may be a read error: a sequence one base away is much more abundant. This chain uses TRBV4-3 with TRBJ2-1; D not resolved. The CDR3 is 14 residues long. The germline V gene has CDR1 LGHNA and CDR2 YSLEER. Written as DNA, the CDR3 is TGCGCCGGCAGCCACACAGAGTTGGTCAATGAGCAGTTCTTC. This encodes CAGSHTELVNEQFF.

Regarding this clonotype: The conserved final phenylalanine or tryptophan is absent from the CDR3, which likely points to a read error. V and J are TRBV4-1 and TRBJ1-4; D might be TRBD1 (5 bases). This CDR3 comprises 15 residues. Trimming removed 3 bases from V and 10 bases from J, with 18 bases in between. Germline V CDR1 and CDR2: MGHRA, YSYEKL. The DNA for the CDR3 is TGCGCCAGCAGCCACGTGGGACTAGACGATGTAAAACTGTTTCTT. Translated, it gives CASSHVGLDDVKLFL.